One and the same sample provided the 10 T cell receptor beta chains below, sequenced in a study of Ad26.COV2.S vaccination and SARS-CoV-2 variants. The treatment was: over 15 received Ad26.COV2.S at low or high dose, single or two shots; roughly five received placebo; per-sample allocation not given. Day 63 after the first injection of vaccine or placebo was the sampling time. TCRdb keeps only in-frame clones here, not all; method: immunoSEQ multiplex PCR. The profile shows about half a million clones, around 89% of them singletons. Sequences were derived from peripheral blood, sampled in a trial of Ad26.COV2.S vaccine versus placebo. These receptors were collected from a person between 18 and 60 years old who received the Ad26.COV2.S COVID-19 vaccine or a placebo.

The chain links TRBV27 to TRBJ2-7; D gene unclear. V lost 3 bases and J lost 6, with 9 bases in between. In germline, CDR1 is MNHEY, CDR2 SMNVEV (reference sequence). This CDR3 spans 12 amino acids. CDR3 sequence: CASSLTGSEQYF. As DNA, the CDR3 is TGTGCCAGCAGTTTGACCGGCAGCGAGCAGTACTTC.

The chain recombines TRBV30 with TRBJ1-1; D gene ambiguous. Trimming took 5 bases from V and 2 from J, leaving 9 bases between them. This CDR3 has 12 residues. The germline V gene encodes CDR1 GTSNPN and CDR2 SVGIG (reference sequence). The CDR3 DNA is TGTGCCTGGTTGGCCAGCAACACTGAAGCTTTCTTT. Translated: CAWLASNTEAFF.

With regard to this clone: The junction does not match germline at one end; this may be a read error. The gene calls are TRBV7-7 and TRBJ2-1; TRBD1 or TRBD2 may be the D gene (5 bases each). CDR3 length: 13 amino acids. From germline, CDR1 is SSHAT and CDR2 FNYEAQ (reference sequence). As DNA, the CDR3 is TGTGCTAGCAGCCCGGGGCCTGACAATGAGCAGTTCTTC. It yields the protein CASSPGPDNEQFF.

V gene TRBV11-3 combines with J gene TRBJ2-2, with unresolved D. This CDR3 has 12 amino acids. V lost 1 base to trimming and J lost 5 bases, with 2 bases between them. The germline gives CDR1 SGHNT, CDR2 YENEEA. The CDR3, as DNA: TGTGCCAGCAGCTTAGTTACCGGGGAGCTGTTTTTT. Protein sequence: CASSLVTGELFF.

The rearrangement joins TRBV7-3 to TRBJ2-2; D assignment may be TRBD1 or TRBD2 (6 bases each). V lost 0 bases, J lost 4 bases, and 18 bases lay in between. The germline V gene has CDR1 SGHTA and CDR2 FQGTGA. The CDR3 is 18 residues long. CDR3: CASSLTGMRGGGTGELFF. The CDR3 DNA reads as TGTGCCAGCAGCTTAACAGGAATGCGAGGGGGAGGCACCGGGGAGCTGTTTTTT.

DNA for the CDR3: TGCGCCAGCAGCCAATACAGCACTACTAATGAAAAACTGTTTTTT. Its protein product is CASSQYSTTNEKLFF. The V call is TRBV4-1, the J call TRBJ1-4; D gene uncertain. The CDR3 runs to 15 residues. Trimming took off 2 bases at V and 2 bases at J, with 9 bases between the two ends. CDR1 is MGHRA, CDR2 YSYEKL, per germline.

The chain recombines TRBV7-9 with TRBJ2-7; no firm D call. V lost 2 bases to trimming and J lost 5 bases, with 7 bases between them. In germline, CDR1 is SEHNR, CDR2 FQNEAQ (reference sequence). The CDR3 runs 12 residues. The CDR3 coding sequence is TGTGCCAGCAGCTTACGGGTTCACGAGCAGTACTTC. Amino acid sequence: CASSLRVHEQYF.

The V and J genes are TRBV12-5 and TRBJ2-1, with D perhaps matching TRBD2 (5 bases). Germline V gene sequence: CDR1 LGHNT, CDR2 FRNRAP. CDR3 length equals 13 residues. Trimming stripped 3 bases from V and 10 bases from J, with 13 bases between. The CDR3 protein is CASGFGESREQFF. The DNA for the CDR3 is TGTGCTAGTGGTTTTGGGGAGTCGAGGGAGCAGTTCTTC.

The rearrangement uses TRBV11-2 and TRBJ1-2; a possible D gene is TRBD1 (5 bases). Trimming left V 5 bases short and J 4 bases short, with 20 bases between. Germline V gene sequence: CDR1 SGHAT, CDR2 FQNNGV. The CDR3 has 16 amino acids. CDR3: CASSPGLRGFGYGYTF. The CDR3 DNA sequence: TGTGCCAGCAGCCCAGGGCTCCGGGGCTTTGGCTATGGCTACACCTTC. The full variable domain, its missing parts supplied by reference TRBV11-2 and TRBJ1-2, is EAGVAQSPRYKIIEKRQSVAFWCNPISGHATLYWYQQILGQGPKLLIQFQNNGVVDDSQLPKDRFSAERLKGVDSTLKIQPAKLEDSAVYLCASSPGLRGFGYGYTFGSGTRLTVV.

The chain joins TRBV10-3 to TRBJ2-1, with 10 bases lining up with TRBD1. CDR1 ENHRY and CDR2 SYGVKD come from the germline V gene. This CDR3 is built from 15 residues. V lost 5 bases and J lost 5; bases outside the gene matches: 6. The CDR3 DNA is TGTGCCATCAGTTTTGTGGACAGGGGGGACAATGAGCAGTTCTTC. Its protein product is CAISFVDRGDNEQFF.